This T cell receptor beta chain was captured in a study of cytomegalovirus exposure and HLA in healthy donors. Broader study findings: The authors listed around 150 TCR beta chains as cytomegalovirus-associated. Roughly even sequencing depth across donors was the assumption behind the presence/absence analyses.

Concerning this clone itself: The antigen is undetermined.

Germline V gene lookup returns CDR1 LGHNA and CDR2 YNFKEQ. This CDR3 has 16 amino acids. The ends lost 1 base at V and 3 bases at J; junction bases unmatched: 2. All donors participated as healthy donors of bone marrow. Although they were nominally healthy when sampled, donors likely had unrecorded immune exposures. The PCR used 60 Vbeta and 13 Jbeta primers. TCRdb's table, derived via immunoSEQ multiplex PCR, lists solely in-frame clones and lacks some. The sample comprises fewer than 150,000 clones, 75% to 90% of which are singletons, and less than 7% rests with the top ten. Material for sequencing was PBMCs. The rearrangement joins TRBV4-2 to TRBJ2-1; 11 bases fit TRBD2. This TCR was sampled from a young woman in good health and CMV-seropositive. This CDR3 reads CASSQATSGSYNEQFF. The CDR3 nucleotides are TGTGCCAGCAGCCAAGCTACTAGCGGGAGCTACAATGAGCAGTTCTTC.